The sequence of this TCR beta chain was determined in a study of beta chain features in type 1 diabetes. V was clipped by 6 bases and J by 6 bases; unmatched bases: 6. Germline V gene lookup returns CDR1 SQVTM and CDR2 ANQGSEA. The CDR3 is 12 residues long. Reverse transcription of all isolated RNA meant that expressed TCRB transcripts were sequenced. TCRdb's table, derived via immunoSEQ multiplex PCR, lists solely in-frame clones and lacks some. Among fewer than 300,000 clones listed, over 20% were seen once. Study outcomes and limitations: All four CD4+ subsets from Type 1 diabetes patients carried moderately but significantly shorter TCRB CDR3s.

In its sample, this clone was seen a few times. The target antigen is unknown. Material: naive CD4+ T cells from blood. This TCR derives from a woman aged 35 to 49 with type 1 diabetes. The chain combines TRBV29-1 with TRBJ2-5; 8 nucleotides agree with TRBD2. CDR3 coding DNA: TGCAGCGTCTCGGGAGGGTCGCAGACCCAGTACTTC. Its protein is CSVSGGSQTQYF.